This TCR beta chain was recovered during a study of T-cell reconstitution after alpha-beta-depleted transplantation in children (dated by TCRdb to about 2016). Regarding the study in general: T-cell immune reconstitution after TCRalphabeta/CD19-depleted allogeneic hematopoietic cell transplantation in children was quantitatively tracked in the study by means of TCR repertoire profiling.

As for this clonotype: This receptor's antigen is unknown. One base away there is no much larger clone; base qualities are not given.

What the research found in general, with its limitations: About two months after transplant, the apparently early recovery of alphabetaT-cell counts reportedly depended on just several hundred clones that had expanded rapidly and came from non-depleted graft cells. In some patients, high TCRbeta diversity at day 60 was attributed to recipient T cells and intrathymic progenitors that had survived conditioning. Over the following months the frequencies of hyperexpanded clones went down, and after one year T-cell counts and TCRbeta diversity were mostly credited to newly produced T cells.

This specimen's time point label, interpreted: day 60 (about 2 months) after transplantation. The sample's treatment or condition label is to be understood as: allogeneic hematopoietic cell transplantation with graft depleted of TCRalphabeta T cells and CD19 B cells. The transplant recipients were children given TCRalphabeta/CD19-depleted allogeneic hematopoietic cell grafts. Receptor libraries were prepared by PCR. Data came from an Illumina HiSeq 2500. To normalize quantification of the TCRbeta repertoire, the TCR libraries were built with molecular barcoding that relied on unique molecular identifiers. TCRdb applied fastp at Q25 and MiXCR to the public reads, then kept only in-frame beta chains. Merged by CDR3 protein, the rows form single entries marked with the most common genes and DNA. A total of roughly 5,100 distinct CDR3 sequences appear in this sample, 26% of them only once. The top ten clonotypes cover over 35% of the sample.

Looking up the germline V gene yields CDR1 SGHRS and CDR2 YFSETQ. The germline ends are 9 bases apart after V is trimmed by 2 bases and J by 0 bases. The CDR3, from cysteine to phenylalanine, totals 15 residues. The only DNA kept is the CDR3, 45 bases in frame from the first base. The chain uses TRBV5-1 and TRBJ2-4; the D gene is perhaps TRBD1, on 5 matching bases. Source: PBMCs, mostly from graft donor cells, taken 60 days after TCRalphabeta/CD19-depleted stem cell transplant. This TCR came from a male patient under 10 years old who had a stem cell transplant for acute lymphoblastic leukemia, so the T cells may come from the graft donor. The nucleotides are TGCGCCAGCAGCTTCCAGGGCCGAGCCAAAAACATTCAGTACTTC. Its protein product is CASSFQGRAKNIQYF.